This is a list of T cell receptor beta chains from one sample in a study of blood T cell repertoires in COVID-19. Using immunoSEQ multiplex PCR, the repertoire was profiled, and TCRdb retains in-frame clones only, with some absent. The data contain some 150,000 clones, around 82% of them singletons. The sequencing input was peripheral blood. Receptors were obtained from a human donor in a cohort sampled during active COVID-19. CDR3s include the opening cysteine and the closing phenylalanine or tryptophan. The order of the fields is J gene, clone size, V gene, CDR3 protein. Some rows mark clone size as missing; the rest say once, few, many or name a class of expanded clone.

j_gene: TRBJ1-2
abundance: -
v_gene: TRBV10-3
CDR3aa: CAISEGPGIYTF

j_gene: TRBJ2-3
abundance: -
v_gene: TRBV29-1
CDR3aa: CSVESGTDTQYF

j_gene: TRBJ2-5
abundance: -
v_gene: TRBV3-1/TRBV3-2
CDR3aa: CASSRLLAGGPKTQYF

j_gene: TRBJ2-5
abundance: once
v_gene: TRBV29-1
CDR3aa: CSVVGSATEETQYF

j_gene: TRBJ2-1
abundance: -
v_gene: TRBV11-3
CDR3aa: CATTGGPLYSEQFF

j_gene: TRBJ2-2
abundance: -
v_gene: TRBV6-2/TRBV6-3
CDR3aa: CASSYRGVNGELFF

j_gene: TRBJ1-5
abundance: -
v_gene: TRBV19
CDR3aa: CASTGVLGNQPQHF

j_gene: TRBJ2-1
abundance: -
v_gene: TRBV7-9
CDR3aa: CASSLPLSGGAYNEQFF

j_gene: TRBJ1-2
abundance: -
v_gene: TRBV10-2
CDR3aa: CASSDFRGTGYTF

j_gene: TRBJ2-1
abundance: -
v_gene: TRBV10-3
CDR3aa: CAISEHNEQFF

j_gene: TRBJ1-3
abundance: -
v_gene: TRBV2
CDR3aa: CASSFGRGSGNTIYF

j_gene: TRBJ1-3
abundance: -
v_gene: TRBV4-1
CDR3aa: CASSHPGTSRSGNTIYF

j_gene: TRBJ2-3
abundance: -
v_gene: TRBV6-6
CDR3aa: CASRPMGQGADTQYF

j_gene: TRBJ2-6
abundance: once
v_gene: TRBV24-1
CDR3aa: CATSDDRAKFSGANVLTF

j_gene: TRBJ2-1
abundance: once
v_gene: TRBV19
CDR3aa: CASRTPGSGSHEQFF

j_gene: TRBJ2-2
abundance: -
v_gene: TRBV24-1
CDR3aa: CATSDPRGGGNTGELFF

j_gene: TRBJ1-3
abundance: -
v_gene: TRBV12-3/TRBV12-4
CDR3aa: CASSNSGNTIYF

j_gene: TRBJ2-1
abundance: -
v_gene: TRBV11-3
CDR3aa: CASSSGGTSGDSYNEQFF

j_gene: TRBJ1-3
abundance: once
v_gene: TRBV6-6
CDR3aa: CASSWGDSGNTIYF

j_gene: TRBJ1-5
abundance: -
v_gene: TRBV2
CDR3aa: CASTGGGVSNQPQHF

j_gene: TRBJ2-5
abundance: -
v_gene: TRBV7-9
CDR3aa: CASSLTNEETQYF

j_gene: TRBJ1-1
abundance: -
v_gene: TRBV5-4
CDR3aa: CASSFQGGTEAFF

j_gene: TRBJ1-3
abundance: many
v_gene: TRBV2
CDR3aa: CASSEYGVGNTIYF

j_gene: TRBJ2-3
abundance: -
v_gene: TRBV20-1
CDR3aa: CSASSGSGTDTQYF

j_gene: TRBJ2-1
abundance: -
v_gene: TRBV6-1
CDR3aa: CASSVSMAGVNNEQFF

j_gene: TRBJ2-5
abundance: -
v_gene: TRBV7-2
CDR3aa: CASSLGRAGAGETQYF

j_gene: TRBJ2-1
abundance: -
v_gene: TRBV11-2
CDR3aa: CASSLEFVSEQFF

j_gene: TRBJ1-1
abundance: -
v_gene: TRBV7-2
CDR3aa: CASSLEGVGNTEAFF

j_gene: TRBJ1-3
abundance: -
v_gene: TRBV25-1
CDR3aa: CASSEFGVSSGNTIYF

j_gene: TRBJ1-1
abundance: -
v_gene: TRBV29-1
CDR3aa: CSAYRGQYTEAFF

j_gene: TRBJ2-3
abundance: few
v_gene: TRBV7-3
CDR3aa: CASSQGANTQYF

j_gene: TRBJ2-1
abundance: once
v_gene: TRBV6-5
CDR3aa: CASRASLDYNEQFF

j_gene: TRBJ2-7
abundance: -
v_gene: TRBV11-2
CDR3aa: CASSLGGGSSYEQYF

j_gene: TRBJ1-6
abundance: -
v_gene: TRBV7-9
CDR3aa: CASSSHGGPESPLHF

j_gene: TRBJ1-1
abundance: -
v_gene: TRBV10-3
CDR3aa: CAISEGTGAEAFF

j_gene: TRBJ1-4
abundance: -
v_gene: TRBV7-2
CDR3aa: CASSLDRANEKLFF

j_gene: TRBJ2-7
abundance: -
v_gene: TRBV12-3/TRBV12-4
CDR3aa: CASSYGTSYEQYF

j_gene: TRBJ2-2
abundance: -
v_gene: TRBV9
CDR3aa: CASSVVEGALGGELFF

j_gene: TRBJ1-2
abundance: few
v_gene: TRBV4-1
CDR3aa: CASSQDEGRIYGYTF

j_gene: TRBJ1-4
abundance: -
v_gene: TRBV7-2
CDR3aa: CASSLEGQGFEKLFF

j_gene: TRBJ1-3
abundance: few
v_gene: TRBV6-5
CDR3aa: CASIYSGNTIYF

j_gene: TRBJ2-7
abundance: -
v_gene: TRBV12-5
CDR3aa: CASGYPGAQDRYEQYF

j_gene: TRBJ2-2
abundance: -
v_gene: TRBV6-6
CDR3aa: CASSVRAGELFF

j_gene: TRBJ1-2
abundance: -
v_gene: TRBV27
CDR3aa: CASSFSGQNYGYTF

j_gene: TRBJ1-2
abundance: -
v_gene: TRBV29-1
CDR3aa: CSVGQAKYGYTF

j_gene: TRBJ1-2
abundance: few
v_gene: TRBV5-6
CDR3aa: CASSSAGQGYYGYTF

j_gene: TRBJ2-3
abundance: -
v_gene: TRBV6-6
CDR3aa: CAGRGENTDTQYF

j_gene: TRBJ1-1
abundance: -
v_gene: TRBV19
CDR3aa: CASSRWTPSTEAFF

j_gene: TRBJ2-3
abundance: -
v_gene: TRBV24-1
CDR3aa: CATSALGLAGDTDTQYF

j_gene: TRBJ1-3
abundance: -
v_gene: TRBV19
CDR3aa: CASNRDSGNTIYF

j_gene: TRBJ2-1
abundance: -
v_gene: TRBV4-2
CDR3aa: CASSQDQGASGSNEQFF

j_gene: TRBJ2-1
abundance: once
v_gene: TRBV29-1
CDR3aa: CSVGGMDEQFF

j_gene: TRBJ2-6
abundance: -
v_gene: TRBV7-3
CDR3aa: CASSFLAGANVLTF

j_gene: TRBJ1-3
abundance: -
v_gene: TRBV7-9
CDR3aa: CASSLTGISGNTIYF